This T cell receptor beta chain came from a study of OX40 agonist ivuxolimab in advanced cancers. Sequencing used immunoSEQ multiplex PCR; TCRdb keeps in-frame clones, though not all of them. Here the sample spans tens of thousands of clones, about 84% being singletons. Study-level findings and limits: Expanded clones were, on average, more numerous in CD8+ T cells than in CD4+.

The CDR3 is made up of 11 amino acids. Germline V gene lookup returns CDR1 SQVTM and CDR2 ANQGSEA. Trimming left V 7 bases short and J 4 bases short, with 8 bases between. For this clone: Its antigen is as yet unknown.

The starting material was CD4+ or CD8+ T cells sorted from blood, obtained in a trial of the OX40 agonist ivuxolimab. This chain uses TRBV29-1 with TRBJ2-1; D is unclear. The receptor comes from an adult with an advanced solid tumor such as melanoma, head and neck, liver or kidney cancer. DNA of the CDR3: TGCAGCGCTCTAGAATACAATGAGCAGTTCTTC. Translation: CSALEYNEQFF.